This T cell receptor beta chain was captured in a study of blood T cell repertoires in COVID-19. Some clones are missing from TCRdb's copy, which holds only in-frame ones; the method was immunoSEQ multiplex PCR. The profile shows under 200,000 clones, roughly 85% of them singletons. The germline V gene encodes CDR1 ENHRY and CDR2 SYGVKD. Trimming at V came to 6 bases and at J to 6 bases, leaving 13 bases not matched to a gene. The CDR3 runs to 17 residues. The receptor comes from a woman in her 70s in a cohort exposed to, infected with or recovered from COVID-19 (not recorded which). The sequencing input was PBMCs or T cells enriched from blood (not recorded which). The chain carries TRBV10-3 and TRBJ2-4; 11 bases are shared with TRBD2. DNA of the CDR3: TGTGCCATCAGCCCCGGACTAGCGGGCCATAAGGGAAACATTCAGTACTTC. Translated, it gives CAISPGLAGHKGNIQYF.